This T cell receptor (beta chain) comes out of a study of glioma-infiltrating T cells after dendritic cell vaccination. Time point given: after dendritic cell vaccination, including at tumor progression/relapse. Patients had residual fresh-frozen tumor tissue and more than two years of survival data. Looked up from germline, CDR1 is SGHNT and CDR2 is YYREEE (reference sequence). The CDR3 is made up of 14 amino acids. The germline V and J ends were trimmed by 1 base and 5 bases, with 10 bases remaining between them. Amplification used 60 V beta primers and 13 J beta primers. Using immunoSEQ multiplex PCR, the repertoire was profiled, and TCRdb retains in-frame clones only, with some absent. Among 65,000 to 80,000 clones listed, 80% to 90% were seen once.

The clonotype was recovered from a human donor with glioblastoma. The sample in question was blood, obtained after dendritic cell vaccination. The V and J genes are TRBV5-4 and TRBJ2-4; D remains ambiguous. The CDR3 protein is CASSLKGVENIQYF. The CDR3 region has the DNA TGTGCCAGCAGCTTGAAAGGAGTCGAAAACATTCAGTACTTC.